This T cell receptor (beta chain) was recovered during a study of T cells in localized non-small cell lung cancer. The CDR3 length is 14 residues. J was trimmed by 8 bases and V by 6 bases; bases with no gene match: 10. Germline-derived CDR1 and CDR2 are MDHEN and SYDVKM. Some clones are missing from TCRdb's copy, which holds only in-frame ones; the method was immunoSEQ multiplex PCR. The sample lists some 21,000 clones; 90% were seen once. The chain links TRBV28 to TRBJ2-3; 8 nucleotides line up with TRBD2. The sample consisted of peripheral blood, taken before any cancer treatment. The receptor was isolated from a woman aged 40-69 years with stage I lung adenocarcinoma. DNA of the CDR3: TGTGCCAGCAGCGTTGGGAGCGGGAGAGCTACGCAGTATTTT. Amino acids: CASSVGSGRATQYF.